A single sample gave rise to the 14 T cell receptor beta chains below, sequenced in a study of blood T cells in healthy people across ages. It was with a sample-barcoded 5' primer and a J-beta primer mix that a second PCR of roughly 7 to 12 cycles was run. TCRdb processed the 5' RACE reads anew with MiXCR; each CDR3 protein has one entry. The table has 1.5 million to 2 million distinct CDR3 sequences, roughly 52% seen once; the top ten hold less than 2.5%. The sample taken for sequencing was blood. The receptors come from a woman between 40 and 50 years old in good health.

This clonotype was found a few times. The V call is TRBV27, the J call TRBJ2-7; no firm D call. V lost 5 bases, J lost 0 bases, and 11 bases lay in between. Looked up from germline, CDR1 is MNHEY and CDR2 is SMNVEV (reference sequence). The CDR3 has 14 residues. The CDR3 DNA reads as TGTGCCAGCAGTCCACTTGAGAGCTCCTACGAGCAGTACTTC. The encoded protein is CASSPLESSYEQYF.

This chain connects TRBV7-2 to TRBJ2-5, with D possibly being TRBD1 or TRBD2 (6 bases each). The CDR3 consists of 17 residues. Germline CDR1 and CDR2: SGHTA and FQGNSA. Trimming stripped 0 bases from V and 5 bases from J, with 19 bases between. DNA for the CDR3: TGTGCCAGCAGCTTAGCGAGCTTAAGGGGGGCAGGGGAGACCCAGTACTTC. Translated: CASSLASLRGAGETQYF. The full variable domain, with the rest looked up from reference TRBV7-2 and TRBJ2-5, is GAGVSQSPSNKVTEKGKDVELRCDPISGHTALYWYRQSLGQGLEFLIYFQGNSAPDKSGLPSDRFSAERTGGSVSTLTIQRTQQEDSAVYLCASSLASLRGAGETQYFGPGTRLLVL.

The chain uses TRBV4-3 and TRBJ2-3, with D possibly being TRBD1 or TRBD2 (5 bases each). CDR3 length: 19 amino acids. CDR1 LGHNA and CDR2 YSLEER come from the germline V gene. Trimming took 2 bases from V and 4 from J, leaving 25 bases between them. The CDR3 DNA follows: TGCGCCAGCAGCCAATCAACCGGGGCTCTAACCCCTGGGGCAGATACGCAGTATTTT. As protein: CASSQSTGALTPGADTQYF.

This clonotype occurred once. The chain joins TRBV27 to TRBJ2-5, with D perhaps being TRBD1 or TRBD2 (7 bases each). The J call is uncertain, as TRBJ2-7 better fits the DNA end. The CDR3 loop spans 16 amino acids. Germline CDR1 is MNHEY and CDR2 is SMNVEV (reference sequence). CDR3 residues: CASSPSAGQTVYEQYF. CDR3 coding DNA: TGTGCCAGCAGTCCGTCAGCGGGACAGACCGTCTACGAGCAGTACTTC.

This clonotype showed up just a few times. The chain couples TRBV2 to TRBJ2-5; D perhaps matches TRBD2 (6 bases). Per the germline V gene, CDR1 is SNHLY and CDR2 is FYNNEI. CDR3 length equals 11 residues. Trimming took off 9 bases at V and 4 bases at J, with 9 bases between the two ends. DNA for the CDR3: TGTGCCAGGAGGGGAGGAGAGACCCAGTACTTC. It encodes CARRGGETQYF.

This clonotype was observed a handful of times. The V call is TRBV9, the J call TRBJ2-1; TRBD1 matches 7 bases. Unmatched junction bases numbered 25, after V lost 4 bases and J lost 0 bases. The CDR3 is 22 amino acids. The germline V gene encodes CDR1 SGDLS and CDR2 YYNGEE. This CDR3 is CASSTHPGTDPDLISSYNEQFF. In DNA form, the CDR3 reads TGTGCCAGCAGCACACACCCGGGGACAGACCCTGATTTGATAAGCTCCTACAATGAGCAGTTCTTC.

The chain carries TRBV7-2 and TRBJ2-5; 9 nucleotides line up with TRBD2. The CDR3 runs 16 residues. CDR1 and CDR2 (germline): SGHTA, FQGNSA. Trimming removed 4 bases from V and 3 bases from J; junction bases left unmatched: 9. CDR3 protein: CASSSKQTSGEETQYF. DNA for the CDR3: TGTGCCAGCAGCTCCAAACAGACTAGCGGTGAAGAGACCCAGTACTTC.

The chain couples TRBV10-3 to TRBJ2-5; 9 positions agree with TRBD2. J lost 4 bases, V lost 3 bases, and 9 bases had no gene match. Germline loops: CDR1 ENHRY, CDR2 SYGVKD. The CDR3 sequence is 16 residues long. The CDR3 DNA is TGTGCCATCAGTGACCAGAGCGGGGGGAGATCAGAGACCCAGTACTTC. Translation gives CAISDQSGGRSETQYF.

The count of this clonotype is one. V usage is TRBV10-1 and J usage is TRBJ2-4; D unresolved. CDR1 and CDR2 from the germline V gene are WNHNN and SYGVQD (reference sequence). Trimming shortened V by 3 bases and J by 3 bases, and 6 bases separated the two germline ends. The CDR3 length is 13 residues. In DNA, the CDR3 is TGCGCCAGCAGTGAAACCCTCAAAAACATTCAGTACTTC. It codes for CASSETLKNIQYF.

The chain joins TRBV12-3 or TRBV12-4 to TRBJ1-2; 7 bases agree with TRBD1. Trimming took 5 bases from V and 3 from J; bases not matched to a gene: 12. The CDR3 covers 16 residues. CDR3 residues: CASSPGGQGGHYGYTF. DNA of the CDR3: TGTGCCAGCAGTCCCGGGGGGCAGGGGGGCCACTATGGCTACACCTTC.

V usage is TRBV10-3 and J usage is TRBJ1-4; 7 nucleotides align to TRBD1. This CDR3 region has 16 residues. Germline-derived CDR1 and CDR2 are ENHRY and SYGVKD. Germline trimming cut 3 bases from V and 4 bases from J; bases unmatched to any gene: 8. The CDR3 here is CAISDSTGQLNEKLFF. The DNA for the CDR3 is TGTGCCATCAGTGATAGTACGGGACAGCTTAATGAAAAACTGTTTTTT.

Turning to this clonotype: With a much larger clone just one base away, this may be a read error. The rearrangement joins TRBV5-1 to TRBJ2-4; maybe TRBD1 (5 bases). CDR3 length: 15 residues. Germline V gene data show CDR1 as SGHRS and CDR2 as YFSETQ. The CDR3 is CASSSQGIARNIQYF. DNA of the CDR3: TGCGCCAGCAGCTCCCAGGGCATCGCCAGAAACATTCAGTACTTC. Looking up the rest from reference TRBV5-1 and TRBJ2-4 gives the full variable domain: KAGVTQTPRYLIKTRGQQVTLSCSPISGHRSVSWYQQTPGQGLQFLFEYFSETQRNKGNFPGRFSGRQFSNSRSEMNVSTLELGDSALYLCASSSQGIARNIQYFGAGTRLSVL.

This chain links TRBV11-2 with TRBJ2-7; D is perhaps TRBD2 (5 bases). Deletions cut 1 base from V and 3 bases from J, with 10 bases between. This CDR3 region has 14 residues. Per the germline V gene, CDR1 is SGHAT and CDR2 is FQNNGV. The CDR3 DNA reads TGTGCCAGCAGCTTAGGAGGGAACGACTACGAGCAGTACTTC. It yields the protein CASSLGGNDYEQYF.

CDR3 sequence reads: CASRMGGSGYTF. The CDR3 DNA sequence: TGTGCCAGCAGGATGGGAGGCAGTGGCTACACCTTC. The chain joins TRBV27 to TRBJ1-2; D not certain. CDR3 size: 12 residues. Germline V gene data show CDR1 as MNHEY and CDR2 as SMNVEV (reference sequence). V was shortened by 6 bases and J by 7 bases, with 12 bases between the two germline ends.